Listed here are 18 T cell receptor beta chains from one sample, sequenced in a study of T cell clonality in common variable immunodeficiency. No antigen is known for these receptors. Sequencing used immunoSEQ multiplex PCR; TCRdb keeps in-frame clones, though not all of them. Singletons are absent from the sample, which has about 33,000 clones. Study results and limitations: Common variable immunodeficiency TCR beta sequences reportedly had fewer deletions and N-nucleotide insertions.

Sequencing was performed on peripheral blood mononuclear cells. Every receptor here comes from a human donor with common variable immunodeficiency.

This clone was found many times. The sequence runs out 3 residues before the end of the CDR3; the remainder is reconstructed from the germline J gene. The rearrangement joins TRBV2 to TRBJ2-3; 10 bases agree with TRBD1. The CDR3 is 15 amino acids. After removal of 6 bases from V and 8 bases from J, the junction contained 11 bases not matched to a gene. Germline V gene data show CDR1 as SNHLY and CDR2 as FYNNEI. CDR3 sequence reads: CASRGTGAAPGTQYF. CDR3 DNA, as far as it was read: TGTGCCAGCAGAGGGACAGGGGCGGCCCCCGGTACG.

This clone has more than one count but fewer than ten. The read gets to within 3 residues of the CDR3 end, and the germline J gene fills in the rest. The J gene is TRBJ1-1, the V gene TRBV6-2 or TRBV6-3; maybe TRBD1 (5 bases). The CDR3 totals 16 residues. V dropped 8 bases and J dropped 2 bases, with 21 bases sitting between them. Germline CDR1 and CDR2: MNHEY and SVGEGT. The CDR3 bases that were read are TGTGCCAGCGGTTTGGCAGGCGGGGGGGGAAACACTGAA. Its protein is CASGLAGGGGNTE. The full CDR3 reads CASGLAGGGGNTEAFF.

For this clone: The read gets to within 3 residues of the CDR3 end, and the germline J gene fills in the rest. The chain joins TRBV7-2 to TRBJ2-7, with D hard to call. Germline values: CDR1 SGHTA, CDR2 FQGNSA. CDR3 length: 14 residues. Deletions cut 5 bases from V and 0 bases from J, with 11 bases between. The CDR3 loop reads CASSPQARSYEQYF. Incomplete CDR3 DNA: TGTGCCAGCAGCCCCCAGGCACGCTCCTACGAG. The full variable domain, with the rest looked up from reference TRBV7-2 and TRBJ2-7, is GAGVSQSPSNKVTEKGKDVELRCDPISGHTALYWYRQSLGQGLEFLIYFQGNSAPDKSGLPSDRFSAERTGGSVSTLTIQRTQQEDSAVYLCASSPQARSYEQYFGPGTRLTVT.

Partial CDR3 DNA: TGTGCCAGCAGCTCGGGACAGGGGGCACGAACTGAA. Amino acids: CASSSGQGARTE. The CDR3 reads in full as CASSSGQGARTEAFF. The V gene is TRBV7-9, the J gene TRBJ1-1, with 12 nucleotides matching TRBD1. Sequencing ends 3 residues short of the CDR3 end; the germline J gene provides the rest. This CDR3 is 15 amino acids long. Germline V gene data show CDR1 as SEHNR and CDR2 as FQNEAQ (reference sequence). The ends lost 4 bases at V and 5 bases at J; junction bases unmatched: 5.

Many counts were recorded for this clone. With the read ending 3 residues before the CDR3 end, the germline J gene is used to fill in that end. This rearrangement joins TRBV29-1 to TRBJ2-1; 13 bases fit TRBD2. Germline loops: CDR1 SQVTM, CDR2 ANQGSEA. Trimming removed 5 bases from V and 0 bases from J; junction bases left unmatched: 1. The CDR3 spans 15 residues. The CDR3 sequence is CSVRTSGGSYNEQFF. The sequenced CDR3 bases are TGCAGCGTTCGGACTAGCGGGGGCTCCTACAATGAG.

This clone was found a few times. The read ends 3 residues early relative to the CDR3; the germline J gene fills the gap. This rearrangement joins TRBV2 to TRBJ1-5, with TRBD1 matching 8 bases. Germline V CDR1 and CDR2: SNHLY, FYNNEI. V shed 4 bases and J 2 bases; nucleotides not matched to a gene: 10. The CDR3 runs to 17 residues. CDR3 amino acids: CASSGDRLRYGNQPQHF. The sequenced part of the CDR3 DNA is TGTGCCAGCAGTGGGGACAGGCTCAGATATGGCAATCAGCCC.

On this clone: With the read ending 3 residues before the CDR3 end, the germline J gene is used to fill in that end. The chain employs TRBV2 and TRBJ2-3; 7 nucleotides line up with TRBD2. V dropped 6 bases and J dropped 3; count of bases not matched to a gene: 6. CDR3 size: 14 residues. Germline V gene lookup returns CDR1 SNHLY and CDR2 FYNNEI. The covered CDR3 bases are TGTGCCAGCAGGGGGGGACTAACGACAGATACG. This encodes CASRGGLTTDT. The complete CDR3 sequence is CASRGGLTTDTQYF.

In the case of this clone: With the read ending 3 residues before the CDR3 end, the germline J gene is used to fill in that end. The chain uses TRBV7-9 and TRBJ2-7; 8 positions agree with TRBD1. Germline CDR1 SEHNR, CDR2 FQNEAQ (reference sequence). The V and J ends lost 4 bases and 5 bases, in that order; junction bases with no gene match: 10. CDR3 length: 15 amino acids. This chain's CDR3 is CASSSGQGERNEQYF. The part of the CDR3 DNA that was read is TGTGCCAGCAGCTCCGGACAGGGAGAACGGAACGAG.

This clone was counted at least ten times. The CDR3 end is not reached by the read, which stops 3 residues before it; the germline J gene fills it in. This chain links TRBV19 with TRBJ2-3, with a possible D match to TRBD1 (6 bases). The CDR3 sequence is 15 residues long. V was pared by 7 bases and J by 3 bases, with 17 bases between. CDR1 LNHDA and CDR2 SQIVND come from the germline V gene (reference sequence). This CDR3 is CASKESVDRTDTQYF. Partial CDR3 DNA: TGTGCCAGTAAGGAATCAGTGGACAGAACAGATACG.

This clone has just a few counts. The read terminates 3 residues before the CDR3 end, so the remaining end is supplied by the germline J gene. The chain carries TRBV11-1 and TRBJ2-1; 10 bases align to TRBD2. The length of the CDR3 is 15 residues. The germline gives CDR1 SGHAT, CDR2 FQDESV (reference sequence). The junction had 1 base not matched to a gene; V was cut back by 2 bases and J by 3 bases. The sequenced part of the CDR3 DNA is TGTGCCAGCAGCTTACTAGCGGGGGACTACAATGAG. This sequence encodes CASSLLAGDYNE. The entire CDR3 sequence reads CASSLLAGDYNEQFF.

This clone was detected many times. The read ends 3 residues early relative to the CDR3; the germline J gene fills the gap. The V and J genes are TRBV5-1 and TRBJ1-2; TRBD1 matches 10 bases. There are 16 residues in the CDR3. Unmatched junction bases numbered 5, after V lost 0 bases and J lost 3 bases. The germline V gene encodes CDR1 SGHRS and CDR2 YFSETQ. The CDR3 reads CASSLGDRGRDYGYTF. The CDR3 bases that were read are TGCGCCAGCAGCTTGGGAGACAGGGGGCGCGACTATGGC. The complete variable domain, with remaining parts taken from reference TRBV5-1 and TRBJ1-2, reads KAGVTQTPRYLIKTRGQQVTLSCSPISGHRSVSWYQQTPGQGLQFLFEYFSETQRNKGNFPGRFSGRQFSNSRSEMNVSTLELGDSALYLCASSLGDRGRDYGYTFGSGTRLTVV.

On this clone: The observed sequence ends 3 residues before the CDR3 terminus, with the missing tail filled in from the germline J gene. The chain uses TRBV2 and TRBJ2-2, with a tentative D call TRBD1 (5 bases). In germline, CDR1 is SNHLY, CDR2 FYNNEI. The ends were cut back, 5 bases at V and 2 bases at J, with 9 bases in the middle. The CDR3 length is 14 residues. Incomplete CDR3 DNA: TGTGCCAGCAGTTCCGACAGTAACACCGGGGAG. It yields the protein CASSSDSNTGE. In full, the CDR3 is CASSSDSNTGELFF.

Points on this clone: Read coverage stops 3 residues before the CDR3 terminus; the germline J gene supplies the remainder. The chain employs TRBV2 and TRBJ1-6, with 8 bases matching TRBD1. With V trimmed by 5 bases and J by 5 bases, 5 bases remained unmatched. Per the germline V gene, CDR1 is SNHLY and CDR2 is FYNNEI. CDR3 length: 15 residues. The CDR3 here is CASSPGTGDNSPLHF. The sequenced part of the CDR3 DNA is TGTGCCAGCAGTCCCGGGACAGGAGATAATTCACCC.

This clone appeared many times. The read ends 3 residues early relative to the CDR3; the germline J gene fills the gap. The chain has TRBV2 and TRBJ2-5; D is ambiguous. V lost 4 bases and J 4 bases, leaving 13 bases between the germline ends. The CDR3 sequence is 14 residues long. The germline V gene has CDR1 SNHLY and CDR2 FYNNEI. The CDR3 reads CASSVGSNGETQYF. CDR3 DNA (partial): TGTGCCAGCAGTGTAGGTAGCAATGGAGAGACC.

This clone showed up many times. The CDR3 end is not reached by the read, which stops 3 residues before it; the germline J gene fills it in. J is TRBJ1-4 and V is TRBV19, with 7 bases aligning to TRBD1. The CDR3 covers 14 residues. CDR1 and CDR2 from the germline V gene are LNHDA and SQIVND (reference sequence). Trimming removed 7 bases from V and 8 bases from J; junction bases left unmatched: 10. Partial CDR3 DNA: TGTGCCAGTACTAATGGGCAGGGGGGCGAAAAA. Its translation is CASTNGQGGEK. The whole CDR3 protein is CASTNGQGGEKLFF. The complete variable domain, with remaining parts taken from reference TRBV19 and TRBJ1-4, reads DGGITQSPKYLFRKEGQNVTLSCEQNLNHDAMYWYRQDPGQGLRLIYYSQIVNDFQKGDIAEGYSVSREKKESFPLTVTSAQKNPTAFYLCASTNGQGGEKLFFGSGTQLSVL.

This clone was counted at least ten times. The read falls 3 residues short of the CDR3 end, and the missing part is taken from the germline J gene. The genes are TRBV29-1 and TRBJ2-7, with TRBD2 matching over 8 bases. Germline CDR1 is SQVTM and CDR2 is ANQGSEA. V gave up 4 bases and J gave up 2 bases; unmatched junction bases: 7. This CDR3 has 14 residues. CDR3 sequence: CSVARGGYPYEQYF. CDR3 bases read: TGCAGCGTTGCCCGGGGGGGGTATCCCTACGAG.

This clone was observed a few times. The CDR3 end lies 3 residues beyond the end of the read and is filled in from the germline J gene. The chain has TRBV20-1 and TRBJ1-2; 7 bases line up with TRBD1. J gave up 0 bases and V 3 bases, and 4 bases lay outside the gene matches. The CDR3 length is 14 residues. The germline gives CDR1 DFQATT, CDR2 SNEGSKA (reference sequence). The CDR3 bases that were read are TGCAGTGCTAGCGCCGGGACAGCTAACTATGGC. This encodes CSASAGTANYG. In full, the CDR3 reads CSASAGTANYGYTF.

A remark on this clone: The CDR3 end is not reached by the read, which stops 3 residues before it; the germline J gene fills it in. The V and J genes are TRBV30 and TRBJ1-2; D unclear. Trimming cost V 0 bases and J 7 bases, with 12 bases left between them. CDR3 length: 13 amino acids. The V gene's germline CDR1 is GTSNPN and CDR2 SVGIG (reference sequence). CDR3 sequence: CAWSVLAGSGYTF. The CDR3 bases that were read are TGTGCCTGGAGTGTACTTGCGGGGTCTGGC.